This T cell receptor beta chain came from a study of T cell responses to AZD1222 COVID-19 vaccine. Findings and limits, study-wide: Only a handful of AZD1222 recipients were seropositive at baseline. When two AZD1222 doses had been given, Spike-specific TCR breadth and depth rose. The donor group comprised mostly white British people and more females; the analysis possibly underestimated clonal diversity.

TCRdb's table, derived via immunoSEQ multiplex PCR, lists solely in-frame clones and lacks some. The data show approximately 72,000 clones, with roughly nine tenths seen just once and roughly 27% held by the top ten. Germline values: CDR1 SGHTA, CDR2 FQGNSA. This CDR3 is built from 14 residues. The J segment lost 3 bases and the V segment lost 5 bases, leaving 4 bases of the junction unmatched. In regard to this clone: Antigen unknown.

This TCR was sampled from an adult who received the AZD1222 COVID-19 vaccine. The sequences come from peripheral blood, collected 28 days after the second AZD1222 dose. The genes are TRBV7-2 and TRBJ1-2; 9 bases map to TRBD1. In DNA form, the CDR3 reads TGTGCCAGCAGCGTTACAGGGGGCGACTATGGCTACACCTTC. Amino acid sequence: CASSVTGGDYGYTF.